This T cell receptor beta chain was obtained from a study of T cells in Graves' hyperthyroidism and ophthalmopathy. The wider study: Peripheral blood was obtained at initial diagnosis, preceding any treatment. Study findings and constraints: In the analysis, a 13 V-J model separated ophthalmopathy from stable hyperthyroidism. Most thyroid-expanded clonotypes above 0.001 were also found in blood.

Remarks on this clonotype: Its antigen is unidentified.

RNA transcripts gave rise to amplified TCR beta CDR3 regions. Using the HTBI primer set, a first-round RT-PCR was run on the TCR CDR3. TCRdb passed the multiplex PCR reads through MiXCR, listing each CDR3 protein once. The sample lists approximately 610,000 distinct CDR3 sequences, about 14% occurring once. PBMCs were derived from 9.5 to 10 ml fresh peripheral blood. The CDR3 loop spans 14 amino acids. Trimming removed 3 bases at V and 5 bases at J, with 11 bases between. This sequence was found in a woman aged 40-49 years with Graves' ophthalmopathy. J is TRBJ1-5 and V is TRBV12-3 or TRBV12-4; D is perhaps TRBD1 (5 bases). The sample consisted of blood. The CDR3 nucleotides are TGTGCCAGCAGTTTTAATTTAGGGGATCAGCCCCAGCATTTT. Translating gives CASSFNLGDQPQHF.